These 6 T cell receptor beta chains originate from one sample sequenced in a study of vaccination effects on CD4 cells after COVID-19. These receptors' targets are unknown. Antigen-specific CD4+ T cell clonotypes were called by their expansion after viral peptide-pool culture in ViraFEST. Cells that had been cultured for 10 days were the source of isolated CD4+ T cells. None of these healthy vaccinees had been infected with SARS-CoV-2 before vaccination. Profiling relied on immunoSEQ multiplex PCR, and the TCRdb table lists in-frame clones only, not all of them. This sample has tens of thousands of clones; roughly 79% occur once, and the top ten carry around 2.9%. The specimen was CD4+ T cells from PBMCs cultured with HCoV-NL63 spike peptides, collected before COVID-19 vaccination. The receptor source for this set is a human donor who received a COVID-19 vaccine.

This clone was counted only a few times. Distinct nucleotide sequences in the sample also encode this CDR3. Here the CDR3 DNA reads TGTGCCAGCAGTTACTCGAGGGGTGGGACTGAAGCTTTCTTT. Encoded protein: CASSYSRGGTEAFF. V is TRBV6-5 and J is TRBJ1-1; D is perhaps TRBD1 (5 bases). The ends were cut back, 0 bases at V and 5 bases at J, with 10 bases in the middle. CDR1 and CDR2 (germline): MNHEY, SVGAGI. CDR3 size: 14 residues.

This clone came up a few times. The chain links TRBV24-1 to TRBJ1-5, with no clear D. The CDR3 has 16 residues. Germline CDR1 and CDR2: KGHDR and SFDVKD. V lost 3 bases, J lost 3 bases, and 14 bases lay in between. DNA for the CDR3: TGTGCCACCAGTGATGCCCGGGTCCCGTCCAATCAGCCCCAGCATTTT. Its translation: CATSDARVPSNQPQHF.

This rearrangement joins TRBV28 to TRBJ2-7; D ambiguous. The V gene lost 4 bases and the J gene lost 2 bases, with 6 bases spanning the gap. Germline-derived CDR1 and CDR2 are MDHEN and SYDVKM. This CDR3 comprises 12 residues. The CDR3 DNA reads TGTGCCAGCAGTTCGAGTGCCTACGAGCAGTACGTC. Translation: CASSSSAYEQYV.

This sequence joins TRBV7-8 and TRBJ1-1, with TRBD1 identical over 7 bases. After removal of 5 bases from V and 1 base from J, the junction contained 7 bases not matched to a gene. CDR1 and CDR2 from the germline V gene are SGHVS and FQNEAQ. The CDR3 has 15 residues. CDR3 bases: TGTGCCAGCAGCCCCGACAGGGTTCAGAACACTGAAGCTTTCTTT. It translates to CASSPDRVQNTEAFF.

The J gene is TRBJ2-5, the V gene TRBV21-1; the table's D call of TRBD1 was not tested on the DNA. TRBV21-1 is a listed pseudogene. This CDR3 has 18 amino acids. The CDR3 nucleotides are TGTGCCAGCAGCACCCGACAGGACCTTTATCCTTTACAAGAGACCCAGTACTTC. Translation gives CASSTRQDLYPLQETQYF.

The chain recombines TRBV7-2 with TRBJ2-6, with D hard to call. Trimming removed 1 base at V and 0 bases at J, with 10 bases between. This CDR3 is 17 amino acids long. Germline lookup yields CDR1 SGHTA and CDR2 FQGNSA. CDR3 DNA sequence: TGTGCCAGCAGCTTAGAGGCGATTTACTCTGGGGCCAACGTCCTGACTTTC. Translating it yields CASSLEAIYSGANVLTF.